One T cell receptor (beta chain) is described in this entry. The antigen is not known. CDR3 length: 15 amino acids. V lost 2 bases and J lost 2; bases outside the gene matches: 7. Germline V gives CDR1 DFQATT, CDR2 SNEGSKA (reference sequence). This record comes from a study of identical twins. General observations from the study: Cord blood beta clonotypes present at high abundance carried fewer insertions; no such pattern appeared in memory repertoires. Sharing of beta out-of-frame sequences by twins showed a weaker excess.

A universal primer site was created by template switching, with the cDNA bearing unique molecular identifiers. TCRdb fed the 5' RACE reads into MiXCR, producing one record per CDR3 protein. The table has about 450,000 distinct CDR3 sequences, 18% seen once. The sequence derives from a man aged 45-65 years in good health. The gene calls are TRBV20-1 and TRBJ1-1; TRBD1 matches at 8 bases. The sequenced material came from naive T cells sorted from blood. Here the CDR3 reads CSARRAGGFNTEAFF. In DNA, the CDR3 is TGCAGTGCTAGAAGGGCAGGGGGCTTTAACACTGAAGCTTTCTTT.